This T cell receptor (beta chain) was identified in a study of blood T cells in healthy people across ages. Findings of the study overall: Versus aged donors, long-lived donors had higher diversity and more naive CD4+ cells.

Concerning this clonotype: What it binds is unknown. A junction end diverges from the germline sequence, so it may reflect a read error.

The CDR3 has 17 residues. CDR1 and CDR2 from the germline V gene are SGHTA and FQGTGA. PCR was performed a second time for about 7 to 11 cycles using a sample-barcoded 5' primer and a J-beta primer mix. MiXCR was run by TCRdb on the 5' RACE reads, yielding one entry per CDR3 protein. The table lists some 750,000 distinct CDR3 sequences, 22% of them singletons. The source is a man in his sixties or seventies in good health. The chain links TRBV7-3 to TRBJ2-5; 7 bases align to TRBD2. Specimen: blood. CDR3 sequence reads: CASSLRAGLGGRETQYF. As DNA, the CDR3 is TGTGCCAGCAGCTTAAGAGCCGGACTAGGTGGCAGAGAGACCCAATACTTC.